Presented here are 5 T cell receptor beta chains from one specimen sequenced in a study of CD8 T cells in Susac syndrome (dated by TCRdb to the late 2010s). The library came from the immunoSEQ multiplex PCR assay. RNA was extracted using the RNeasy kit, and roughly 0.5 to 1 microgram was reverse transcribed with random hexamers. The public reads were reanalyzed by TCRdb: fastp trimming at Q25, MiXCR alignment, in-frame beta chains only. Duplicate CDR3 protein sequences are folded into a single record with the most common DNA and genes. Present in this sample are about 290,000 distinct CDR3 sequences, roughly 85% of which were seen just once. The ten largest clones represent 0.2% to 0.25% of the sample. Sequencing was performed on CD8+ T cells from PBMCs. Source of these receptors: a human donor with multiple sclerosis.

This clonotype has just one count. The chain has TRBV29-1 and TRBJ1-1; perhaps TRBD1 as D (6 bases). With 6 bases removed from V and 4 bases from J, the gap between germline ends came to 15 bases. Germline V gives CDR1 SQVTM, CDR2 ANQGSEA. The CDR3 is 13 amino acids. The CDR3 protein is CSVEQGLSTEAFF. Here the CDR3 DNA reads TGCAGCGTCGAACAGGGACTGAGCACTGAAGCTTTCTTT.

The rearrangement links TRBV28 to TRBJ2-5, with 9 bases lining up with TRBD2. V dropped 1 base and J dropped 4; count of bases not matched to a gene: 16. Looked up from germline, CDR1 is MDHEN and CDR2 is SYDVKM. The length of the CDR3 is 19 residues. CDR3 protein: CASSLFGCAASGDSETQYF. The CDR3 coding sequence is TGTGCCAGCAGTTTATTTGGGTGTGCGGCTAGCGGGGATTCAGAGACCCAGTACTTC.

V is TRBV4-1 and J is TRBJ2-5; 10 positions agree with TRBD2. J was trimmed by 2 bases and V by 1 base; bases with no gene match: 13. The germline V gene encodes CDR1 MGHRA and CDR2 YSYEKL. The CDR3 spans 19 residues. CDR3 DNA sequence: TGCGCCAGCAGCCAAGCGGGGGAGCGGGAGGGCAAGTGGCAAGAGACCCAGTACTTC. Amino acids: CASSQAGEREGKWQETQYF.

The chain couples TRBV6-1 to TRBJ1-1, with no clear D. V shed 7 bases and J shed 0 bases, with 15 bases lying between them. This CDR3 comprises 15 residues. Germline CDR1 reads MNHNS; CDR2 reads SASEGT. The CDR3 region is CASTPFYNMNTEAFF. CDR3 sequence (DNA): TGTGCCAGCACCCCCTTCTACAACATGAACACTGAAGCTTTCTTT.

This clonotype appeared a single time. V gene TRBV20-1 combines with J gene TRBJ2-3; the D gene is possibly TRBD2 (5 bases). The V end lost 8 bases, the J end lost 6 bases, and 18 bases lay between the germline ends. From germline, CDR1 is DFQATT and CDR2 SNEGSKA (reference sequence). This CDR3 has 13 amino acids. CDR3 bases: TGCAGTCTTGTGGACTTGTTGTACGATACGCAGTATTTT. Amino acids: CSLVDLLYDTQYF.